This is a list of T cell receptor beta chains from one sample in a study of T-cell memory formation after mild COVID-19. TCRdb reprocessed the 5' RACE reads with MiXCR, giving one entry per CDR3 protein. The sample holds about 400,000 distinct CDR3 sequences, more than 15% seen once. Sequences were obtained from PBMCs or a T cell subset sorted from them (not recorded which). The receptors shown here come from a man aged 18 to 35 who had mild COVID-19 (a few samples of this study predate the infection). Cell type and time point are not known. Each CDR3 is given with its conserved first and last residue. D genes are given only for firm matches. Size tells how often a clone was seen (once, few, many) or the class of an expanded clone, and some rows leave it out.

j_gene,d_gene,v_gene,abundance,CDR3aa,CDR3nt
TRBJ2-3,TRBD2,TRBV24-1,NA,CATSDRGGSTDTQYF,TGTGCCACCAGTGACCGGGGGGGAAGCACAGATACGCAGTATTTT
TRBJ2-6,NA,TRBV28,NA,CASSGAGDNVLTF,TGTGCCAGCAGTGGGGCTGGGGACAACGTCCTGACTTTC
TRBJ2-2,TRBD1,TRBV20-1,NA,CSARRGTGPLGELFF,TGCAGTGCTCGTCGCGGGACAGGGCCCCTGGGGGAGCTGTTTTTT
TRBJ2-5,NA,TRBV5-6,few,CASIGRIQETQYF,TGTGCCAGCATTGGGCGGATCCAAGAGACCCAGTACTTC
TRBJ1-1,NA,TRBV10-3,NA,CAIVAVGGMNTEAFF,TGTGCCATAGTGGCCGTGGGAGGAATGAACACTGAAGCTTTCTTT
TRBJ2-7,TRBD1,TRBV6-2/TRBV6-3,NA,CASRMTGFEQYF,TGTGCCAGCAGGATGACAGGGTTCGAGCAGTACTTC
TRBJ1-1,NA,TRBV9,many,CASSVAWGNTEAFF,TGTGCCAGCAGCGTAGCTTGGGGGAACACTGAAGCTTTCTTT
TRBJ1-2,TRBD1,TRBV7-2,NA,CASSRQGATYGYTF,TGTGCCAGCAGTAGACAGGGGGCGACCTATGGCTACACCTTC
TRBJ1-1,NA,TRBV5-1,few,CASSPDGPTLKAFF,TGCGCCAGCAGCCCAGACGGACCAACACTGAAAGCTTTCTTT
TRBJ2-3,NA,TRBV4-3,many,CASSQDNSPGDTQYF,TGCGCCAGCAGCCAAGATAACTCGCCGGGGGATACGCAGTATTTT
TRBJ2-2,NA,TRBV15,NA,CATSRDGGGGRELIF,TGTGCCACCAGCAGAGATGGCGGGGGCGGTCGGGAGCTGATTTTT
TRBJ1-2,NA,TRBV5-1,NA,CASSLATGRGDGYTF,TGCGCCAGCAGCTTGGCGACAGGCAGGGGAGATGGCTACACCTTC
TRBJ1-2,NA,TRBV7-9,many,CASSGGDRSNYGYTF,TGTGCCAGCAGCGGGGGAGACAGGTCTAACTATGGCTACACCTTC
TRBJ2-6,TRBD1,TRBV12-3/TRBV12-4,NA,CASTLGTGTGANVLTF,TGTGCCAGCACCCTGGGGACAGGGACTGGGGCCAACGTCCTGACTTTC
TRBJ1-3,NA,TRBV25-1,NA,CASSPHQGRNSGNTIYF,TGTGCCAGCAGTCCTCACCAGGGGCGGAACTCTGGAAACACCATATATTTT
TRBJ1-6,NA,TRBV10-3,once,CAIGDNSPLHF,TGTGCCATAGGGGATAATTCACCCCTCCACTTT